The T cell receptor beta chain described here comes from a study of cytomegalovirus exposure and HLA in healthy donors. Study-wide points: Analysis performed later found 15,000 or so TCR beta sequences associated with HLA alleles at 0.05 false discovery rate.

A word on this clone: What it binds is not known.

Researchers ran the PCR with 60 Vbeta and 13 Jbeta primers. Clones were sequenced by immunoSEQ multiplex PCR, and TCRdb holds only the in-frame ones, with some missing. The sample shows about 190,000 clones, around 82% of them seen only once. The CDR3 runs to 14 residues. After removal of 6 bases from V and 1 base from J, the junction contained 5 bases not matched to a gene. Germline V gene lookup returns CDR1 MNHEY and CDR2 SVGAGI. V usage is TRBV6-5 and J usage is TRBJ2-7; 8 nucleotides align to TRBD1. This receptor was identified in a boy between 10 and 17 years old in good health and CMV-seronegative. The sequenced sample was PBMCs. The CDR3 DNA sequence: TGTGCCAGCAGCCGCGACAGGGGTTCCTACGAGCAGTACTTC. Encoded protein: CASSRDRGSYEQYF.